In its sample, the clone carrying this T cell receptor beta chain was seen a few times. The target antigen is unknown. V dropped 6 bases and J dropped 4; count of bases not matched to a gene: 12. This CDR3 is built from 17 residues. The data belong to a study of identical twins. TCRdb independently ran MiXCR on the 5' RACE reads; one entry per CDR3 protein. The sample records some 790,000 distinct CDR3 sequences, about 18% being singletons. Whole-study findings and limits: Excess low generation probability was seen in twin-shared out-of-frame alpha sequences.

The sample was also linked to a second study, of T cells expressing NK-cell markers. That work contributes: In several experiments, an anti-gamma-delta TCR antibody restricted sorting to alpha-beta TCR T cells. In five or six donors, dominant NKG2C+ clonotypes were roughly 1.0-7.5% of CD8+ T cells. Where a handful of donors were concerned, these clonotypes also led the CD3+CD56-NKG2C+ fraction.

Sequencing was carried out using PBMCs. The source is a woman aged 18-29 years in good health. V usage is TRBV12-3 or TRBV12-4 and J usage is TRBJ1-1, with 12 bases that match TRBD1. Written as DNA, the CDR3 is TGTGCCAGCAGGCATCACCGGGACAGGGGGCGAGGCACTGAAGCTTTCTTT. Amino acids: CASRHHRDRGRGTEAFF.